What follows are 6 T cell receptor beta chains derived from one specimen sequenced in a study of metastatic and nonmetastatic thyroid tumors. Each patient came to thyroid surgery without any prior treatment (of any kind). MiXCR reprocessed the PCR reads for TCRdb. Altogether about 24,000 clones are present, 22% being singletons, with the ten largest covering approximately 8%. The sample consisted of blood. These receptors were obtained from a female donor with papillary thyroid cancer or a benign thyroid nodule (not recorded which). Some clones in this sample may be carry-over from other donors' samples.

There are many counts of this clone. DNA for the CDR3: TGTGCCAGTAAAGGAGACAGGGTCAAGGGAGCTTTCTTT. The encoded protein is CASKGDRVKGAFF. J is TRBJ1-1 and V is TRBV19; TRBD1 agrees at 7 bases. Germline V CDR1 and CDR2: LNHDA, SQIVND (reference sequence). The CDR3 sequence is 13 residues long. Trimming removed 7 bases from V and 10 bases from J; junction bases left unmatched: 12.

This clone showed up many times. The V and J genes are TRBV20-1 and TRBJ2-5, with D unresolved. The germline V gene encodes CDR1 DFQATT and CDR2 SNEGSKA (reference sequence). Trimming took 6 bases from V and 5 from J, leaving 7 bases between them. This CDR3 region has 10 residues. The CDR3 loop reads CSALGETQYF. In nucleotides, the CDR3 is TGCAGTGCGTTGGGTGAGACCCAGTACTTC.

This clone was observed at least ten times. The genes are TRBV5-1 and TRBJ1-6; no clear D. Between the trimmed V and J ends, which lost 1 base and 13 bases, there was a span of 12 bases. Germline values: CDR1 SGHRS, CDR2 YFSETQ. The length of the CDR3 is 13 residues. The CDR3 DNA is TGCGCCAGCAGCTTGTTCCCCGGCCGGCCCCTCCACTTT. Translated, it gives CASSLFPGRPLHF.

About this clone itself: A much larger clonotype is one base distant, so this may be a read error. V usage is TRBV6-1 and J usage is TRBJ2-1; D might be TRBD2 (6 bases). The germline gives CDR1 MNHNS, CDR2 SASEGT. The CDR3 is 13 residues long. The CDR3 region is CAGSRTCGNEQFF. For the CDR3, the DNA is TGTGCCGGCAGCCGCACCTGCGGGAACGAGCAGTTCTTC.

This clone was picked up many times. This rearrangement joins TRBV19 to TRBJ2-3; TRBD2 matches at 7 bases. This CDR3 has 14 residues. Germline CDR1 is LNHDA and CDR2 is SQIVND (reference sequence). V shed 5 bases and J 1 base; nucleotides not matched to a gene: 3. The CDR3 region is CASSLTSGTDTQYF. The CDR3 nucleotides read TGTGCCAGTAGTCTAACTAGCGGCACAGATACGCAGTATTTT.

This clone was counted ten times or more. The CDR3 DNA follows: TGCAGTGCTCAGCGGGAGATATACAATGAGCAGTTCTTC. Translation: CSAQREIYNEQFF. The chain carries TRBV20-1 and TRBJ2-1, with 8 bases that match TRBD2. The CDR3 runs 13 residues. Germline V gene data show CDR1 as DFQATT and CDR2 as SNEGSKA (reference sequence). V gave up 5 bases and J gave up 4 bases; unmatched junction bases: 4.